The 4 T cell receptor beta chains below come from one sample, sequenced in a study of T-cell memory formation after mild COVID-19. TCRdb passed the 5' RACE reads through MiXCR, listing each CDR3 protein once. Of about 200,000 distinct CDR3 sequences in the sample, approximately 10% were seen once. The sample consisted of PBMCs or a T cell subset sorted from them (not recorded which). These receptors came from a man aged 18 to 29 who had mild COVID-19 (a few samples of this study predate the infection). Cell type and time point are not known.

V usage is TRBV6-5 and J usage is TRBJ2-2, with TRBD2 identical over 9 bases. This CDR3 has 17 amino acids. Germline CDR1 is MNHEY and CDR2 is SVGAGI. V lost 5 bases to trimming and J lost 0 bases; unmatched junction nucleotides: 7. CDR3 loop: CASSGGGLAANTGELFF. CDR3 sequence (DNA): TGTGCCAGCAGTGGGGGGGGACTAGCTGCGAACACCGGGGAGCTGTTTTTT.

There are a few counts of this clonotype. This chain joins TRBV7-3 and TRBJ1-2, with no clear D. With 5 bases removed from V and 1 base from J, the gap between germline ends came to 14 bases. The CDR3 totals 15 residues. Germline V gene lookup returns CDR1 SGHTA and CDR2 FQGTGA. CDR3 sequence (DNA): TGTGCCAGCAGCCCCGCCGGAGGGCATAACTATGGCTACACCTTC. Translated, it gives CASSPAGGHNYGYTF.

The rearrangement uses TRBV5-1 and TRBJ1-2, with 10 bases fitting TRBD1. CDR3 length: 18 residues. V was pared by 0 bases and J by 4 bases, with 12 bases of the junction left unmatched. CDR1 is SGHRS and CDR2 is YFSETQ in the germline V gene. The CDR3 loop is CASSLGQGANTLLYGYTF. The CDR3 coding sequence is TGCGCCAGCAGCTTGGGACAGGGGGCTAACACCCTACTCTATGGCTACACCTTC.

This clonotype showed up just a few times. V usage is TRBV20-1 and J usage is TRBJ2-5; the D gene is possibly TRBD2 (5 bases). CDR1 and CDR2 (germline): DFQATT, SNEGSKA (reference sequence). The CDR3 runs 15 residues. Trimming removed 3 bases from V and 1 base from J, with 15 bases in between. CDR3 protein: CSARDSRTPQETQYF. CDR3 DNA: TGCAGTGCTAGGGATTCCCGGACTCCCCAAGAGACCCAGTACTTC.